This TCR beta chain appears in the sequencing data of a study of T cells in Graves' hyperthyroidism and ophthalmopathy. Broader study findings: Model-based prediction identified ophthalmopathy a median about 6 months prior to its onset. The majority of expanded thyroid clonotypes above 0.001 also appeared in blood.

Researchers amplified the TCR beta CDR3 regions from RNA transcripts. The TCR CDR3 was amplified in a first-round RT-PCR using the HTBI primer set. One entry per CDR3 protein results from TCRdb running MiXCR on the multiplex PCR reads. Of hundreds of thousands of distinct CDR3 sequences in the sample, roughly 19% were seen once. This clonotype has at least ten counts. Its antigen is not identified. A patient was excluded if there was uncontrolled infection, other autoimmune disease, pregnancy or lactation. Thyroid ultrasound and orbital computed tomography, with clinical symptoms and serum thyroxine and TRAb, informed diagnoses. V shed 4 bases and J shed 3 bases, with 15 bases lying between them. The length of the CDR3 is 15 residues. Germline V gives CDR1 SEHNR, CDR2 FQNEAQ (reference sequence).

This chain links TRBV7-9 with TRBJ1-1, with TRBD1 as a possible D gene (6 bases). The receptor was isolated from a man aged 50 to 59 with Graves' ophthalmopathy. The material sequenced was blood. The CDR3 loop reads CASSSLDSPHTEAFF. CDR3 nucleotide sequence: TGTGCCAGCAGCTCTCTGGACAGCCCCCACACTGAAGCTTTCTTT.